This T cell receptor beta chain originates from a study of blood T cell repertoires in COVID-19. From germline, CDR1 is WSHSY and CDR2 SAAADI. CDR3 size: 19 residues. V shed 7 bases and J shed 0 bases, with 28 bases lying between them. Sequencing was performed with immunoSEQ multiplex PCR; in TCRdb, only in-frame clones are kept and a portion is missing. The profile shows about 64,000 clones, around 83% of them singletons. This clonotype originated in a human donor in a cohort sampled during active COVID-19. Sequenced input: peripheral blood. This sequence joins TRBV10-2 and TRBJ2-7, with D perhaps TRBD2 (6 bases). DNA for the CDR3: TGCGCCAGCACCACCCAGTGGGGGGATATCCTAAATCCCTCCTACGAGCAGTACTTC. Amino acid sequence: CASTTQWGDILNPSYEQYF.